What follows is one TCR beta chain and its context. The sample belongs to a study of CD8 T cells in Susac syndrome. RNA, at about 0.5 to 1 ug, was reverse transcribed with random hexamers. TCRdb itself ran the immunoSEQ multiplex PCR reads through MiXCR, one entry per CDR3 protein. The sample holds about 250,000 distinct CDR3 sequences, roughly 93% seen once. V was trimmed by 0 bases and J by 4 bases, leaving 10 bases between them. The CDR3 has 15 residues. Germline V gene lookup returns CDR1 SGHDN and CDR2 FVKESK. This chain uses TRBV14 with TRBJ2-4; D tentatively reads TRBD1 or TRBD2 (5 bases each). The clonotype comes from a human donor with multiple sclerosis. The material sequenced was CD4+ T cells from PBMCs. This chain's CDR3 is CASSQDEGRKNIQYF. CDR3 DNA: TGTGCCAGCAGCCAAGATGAGGGACGGAAAAACATTCAGTACTTC.